Listed here are 8 T cell receptor beta chains from one sample, sequenced in a study of post-analysis software for immune sequencing data. Unique molecular identifiers tagged the TCR beta cDNA libraries. TCRdb redid the calling of the PCR reads with MiXCR, one entry per CDR3 protein. The sample includes roughly 800,000 distinct CDR3 sequences, roughly 29% of them seen just once. Overall study results and limits: Patients had higher frequencies than controls of roughly five TRBV segments, including TRBV5-6, TRBV5-1 and TRBV20-1.

Their antigens are not known. The specimen sequenced was blood. These receptors were obtained from a girl aged 5 to 17 with multiple sclerosis.

This clonotype has just a few counts. This chain joins TRBV29-1 and TRBJ1-1; D is perhaps TRBD1 (5 bases). Per germline, CDR1 SQVTM and CDR2 ANQGSEA. CDR3 length equals 13 residues. The ends were cut back, 3 bases at V and 4 bases at J, with 12 bases in the middle. CDR3 in amino acids: CSVEAGGGTEAFF. The CDR3 DNA sequence: TGCAGCGTTGAGGCCGGCGGGGGCACTGAAGCTTTCTTT.

The CDR3 region has the DNA TGCGCCAGCAGCCCCCGGACAGGGGGGAATGAAAAACTGTTTTTT. It encodes CASSPRTGGNEKLFF. The chain carries TRBV5-1 and TRBJ1-4; 10 bases fit TRBD1. Germline CDR1 is SGHRS and CDR2 is YFSETQ. This CDR3 has 15 residues. With V trimmed by 4 bases and J by 5 bases, 5 bases remained unmatched. The entire variable domain, with the rest obtained from reference TRBV5-1 and TRBJ1-4, is as follows: KAGVTQTPRYLIKTRGQQVTLSCSPISGHRSVSWYQQTPGQGLQFLFEYFSETQRNKGNFPGRFSGRQFSNSRSEMNVSTLELGDSALYLCASSPRTGGNEKLFFGSGTQLSVL.

The chain has TRBV20-1 and TRBJ2-7; D is unresolved. Germline CDR1 DFQATT, CDR2 SNEGSKA (reference sequence). The CDR3 has 13 residues. V shed 4 bases and J shed 0 bases, with 10 bases lying between them. CDR3 region: CSATSQSSYEQYF. Here the CDR3 DNA reads TGCAGTGCTACCTCCCAGAGCTCCTACGAGCAGTACTTC.

V gene TRBV7-9 combines with J gene TRBJ2-5; 7 nucleotides agree with TRBD2. The CDR3 totals 15 residues. The trim removed 8 bases at V and 5 bases at J, leaving 14 bases unmatched. CDR1 is SEHNR and CDR2 is FQNEAQ in the germline V gene (reference sequence). The DNA for the CDR3 is TGTGCCAGCGCCGGATTGGGAGGGCCTAGGGAGACCCAGTACTTC. It specifies CASAGLGGPRETQYF.

This clonotype was counted many times. This chain joins TRBV20-1 and TRBJ2-7; D uncertain. Germline V gene data show CDR1 as DFQATT and CDR2 as SNEGSKA (reference sequence). The CDR3 is 12 residues long. The germline V and J ends were trimmed by 3 bases and 6 bases, with 12 bases remaining between them. CDR3 sequence (DNA): TGCAGTGCTAGTAGTCTCTCCAGCGAGCAGTACTTC. Translated, it gives CSASSLSSEQYF.

The chain uses TRBV12-3 or TRBV12-4 and TRBJ1-1; D unclear. V dropped 2 bases and J dropped 6 bases, with 13 bases sitting between them. The CDR3 extends over 14 amino acids. In DNA, the CDR3 is TGTGCCAGCAGTTTAATTGGTGTGGGTTCTGAAGCTTTCTTT. Amino acids: CASSLIGVGSEAFF.

This CDR3 is CASSDTLRNEKLFF. CDR3 in DNA: TGTGCCAGCAGCGACACCTTGAGGAATGAAAAACTGTTTTTT. The V call is TRBV6-5, the J call TRBJ1-4; D is unclear. The CDR3 is made up of 14 amino acids. Trimming stripped 6 bases from V and 5 bases from J, with 13 bases between. Germline assignment: CDR1 MNHEY and CDR2 SVGAGI.

V usage is TRBV5-1 and J usage is TRBJ1-2, with TRBD1 matching over 8 bases. V was clipped by 4 bases and J by 0 bases; unmatched bases: 5. There are 15 residues in the CDR3. From germline, CDR1 is SGHRS and CDR2 YFSETQ. The CDR3 here is CASSGGTGANYGYTF. The CDR3 DNA reads as TGCGCCAGCAGCGGAGGGACAGGAGCTAACTATGGCTACACCTTC.